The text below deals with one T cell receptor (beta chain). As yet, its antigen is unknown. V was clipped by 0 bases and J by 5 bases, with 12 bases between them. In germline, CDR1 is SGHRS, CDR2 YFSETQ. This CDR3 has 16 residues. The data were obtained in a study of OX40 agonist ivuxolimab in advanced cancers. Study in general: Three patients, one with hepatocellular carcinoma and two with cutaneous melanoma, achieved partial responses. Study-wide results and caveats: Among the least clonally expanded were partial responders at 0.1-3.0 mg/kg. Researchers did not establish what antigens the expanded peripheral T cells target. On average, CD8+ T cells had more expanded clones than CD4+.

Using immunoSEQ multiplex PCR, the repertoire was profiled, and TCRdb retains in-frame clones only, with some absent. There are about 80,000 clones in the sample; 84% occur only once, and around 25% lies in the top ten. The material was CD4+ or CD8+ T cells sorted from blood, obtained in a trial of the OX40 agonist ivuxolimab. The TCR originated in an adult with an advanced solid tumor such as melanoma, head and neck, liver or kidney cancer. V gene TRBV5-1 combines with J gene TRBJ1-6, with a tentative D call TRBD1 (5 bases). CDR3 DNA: TGCGCCAGCAGCTTGGACGGGCAGGGAAATAATTCACCCCTCCACTTT. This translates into CASSLDGQGNNSPLHF.